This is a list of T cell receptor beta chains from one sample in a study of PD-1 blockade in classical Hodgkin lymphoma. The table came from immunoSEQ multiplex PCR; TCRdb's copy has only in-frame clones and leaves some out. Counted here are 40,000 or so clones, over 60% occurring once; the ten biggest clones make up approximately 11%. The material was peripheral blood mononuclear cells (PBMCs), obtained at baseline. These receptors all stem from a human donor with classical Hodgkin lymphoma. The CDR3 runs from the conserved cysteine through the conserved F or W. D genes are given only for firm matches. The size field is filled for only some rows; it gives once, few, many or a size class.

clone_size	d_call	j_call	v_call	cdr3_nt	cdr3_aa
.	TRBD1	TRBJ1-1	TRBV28	TGTGCCAGCAGTCCCAGGGGGGGAGGGGAACCCCTTGAAGCTTTCTTT	CASSPRGGGEPLEAFF
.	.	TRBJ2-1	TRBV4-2	TGTGCCAGCAGCGTCCGGGACAACAATGAGCAGTTCTTC	CASSVRDNNEQFF
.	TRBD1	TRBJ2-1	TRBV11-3	TGTGCCAGCAGTTTGGGACAGGGGCGGGCCAATGAGCAGTTCTTC	CASSLGQGRANEQFF
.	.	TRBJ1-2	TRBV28	TGTGCCAGCAGTACTCTACAGGCCTATGGCTACACCTTC	CASSTLQAYGYTF
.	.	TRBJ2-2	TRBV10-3	TGTGCCAGCCGACAGACTAGCACCGGGGAGCTGTTTTTT	CASRQTSTGELFF
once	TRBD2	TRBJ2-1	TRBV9	TGTGCCAGCAGCGCTAGCGGGGCCTACAATGAGCAGTTCTTC	CASSASGAYNEQFF
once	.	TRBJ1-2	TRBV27	TGTGCCAGCAGTTTATCAGGGGTATCCAACTATGGCTACACCTTC	CASSLSGVSNYGYTF
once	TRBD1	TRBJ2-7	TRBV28	TGTGCCACCAGTCCGGACAGGGCCTCCTACGAGCAGTACTTC	CATSPDRASYEQYF
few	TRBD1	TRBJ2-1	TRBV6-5	TGTGCCAGTCGTGAACAGGGGGCATCCTACAATGAGCAGTTCTTC	CASREQGASYNEQFF
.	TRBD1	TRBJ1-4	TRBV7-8	TGTGCCAGCAGCCGACCGCCCCGACAGGGTTTAGATAATGAAAAACTGTTTTTT	CASSRPPRQGLDNEKLFF
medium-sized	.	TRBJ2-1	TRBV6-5	TGTGCCAGCAGTCGCTCTTACAATGAGCAGTTCTTC	CASSRSYNEQFF
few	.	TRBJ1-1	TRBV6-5	TGTGCCAGCAAAGTGGGCGAAGCAAACACTGAAGCTTTCTTT	CASKVGEANTEAFF
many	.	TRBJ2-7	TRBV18	TGTGCCAGCTCACCAGGCCTCTCCTACGAGCAGTACTTC	CASSPGLSYEQYF
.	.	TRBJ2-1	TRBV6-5	TGTGCCAGCAGTTTCCGACTAGGCGGCTACAATGAGCAGTTCTTC	CASSFRLGGYNEQFF
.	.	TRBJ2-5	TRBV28	TGTGCCAGCAGTTTATTGGTTGGGGCCCCACAGTACTTC	CASSLLVGAPQYF
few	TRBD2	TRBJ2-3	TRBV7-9	TGTGCCAGCAGCTTAGGGAGCGGGAGTAAAACAGATACGCAGTATTTT	CASSLGSGSKTDTQYF
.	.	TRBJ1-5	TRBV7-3	TGTGCCAGCAGCTTCAAAGGGGGAGGTCAGCCCCAGCATTTT	CASSFKGGGQPQHF
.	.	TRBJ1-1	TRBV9	TGTGCCAGCAGCCCCCTCACTCATTTATTGAACACTGAAGCTTTCTTT	CASSPLTHLLNTEAFF
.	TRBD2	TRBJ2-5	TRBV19	TGTGCCAGTGGGACTAGCGGGAGATGGAAGACCCAGTACTTC	CASGTSGRWKTQYF
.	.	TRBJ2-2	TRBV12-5	TGTGCTAGTGGTCTCGGGACCGGGGAGCTGTTTTTT	CASGLGTGELFF
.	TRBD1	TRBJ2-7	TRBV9	TGTGCCAGCAGCGTAGAGGGGACAGGTTCCTACGAGCAGTACTTC	CASSVEGTGSYEQYF
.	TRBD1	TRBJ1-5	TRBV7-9	TGTGCCAGCAGCTCCGGACAGGGAGGGAGTCAGCCCCAGCATTTT	CASSSGQGGSQPQHF
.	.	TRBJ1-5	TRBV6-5	TGTGCCAGCAGTGCCGTATTCGGGAGCTATCAGCCCCAGCATTTT	CASSAVFGSYQPQHF
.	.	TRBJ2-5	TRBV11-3	TGTGCCAGCAGCCGAGGCGGTTCGGAGACCCAGTACTTC	CASSRGGSETQYF
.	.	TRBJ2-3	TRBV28	TGTGCCAGCAGTTCCGTTACGCAGTATTTT	CASSSVTQYF
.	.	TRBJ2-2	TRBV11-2	TGTGCCAGCAGCCCAAGGGGGGAGGCAGCCCCTAAGTTCGGGGAGCTGTTTTTT	CASSPRGEAAPKFGELFF
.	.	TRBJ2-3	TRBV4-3	TGCGCCAGCAGCCAAGATGGGCACGGCACAGATACGCAGTATTTT	CASSQDGHGTDTQYF
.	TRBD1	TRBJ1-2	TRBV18	TGTGCCAGCTCACCAGAAACAGGGGGATCTACCAACTATGGCTACACCTTC	CASSPETGGSTNYGYTF
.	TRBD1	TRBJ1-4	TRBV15	TGTGCCAGCGGGACAGCAACTAATGAAAAACTGTTTTTT	CASGTATNEKLFF
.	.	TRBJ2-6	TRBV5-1	TGCGCCAGCAGCTTGAAGGGGGGCGACTCTGGGGCCAACGTCCTGACTTTC	CASSLKGGDSGANVLTF
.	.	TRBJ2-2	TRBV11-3	TGTGCCAGCAGCTTATTCAGGGGGCTAGCGGGATACACCGGGGAGCTGTTTTTT	CASSLFRGLAGYTGELFF
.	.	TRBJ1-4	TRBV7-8	TGTGCCAGCAGCTCGGACAGACTTAATGAAAAACTGTTTTTT	CASSSDRLNEKLFF
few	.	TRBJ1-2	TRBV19	TGTGCCAGTAGTGTGGGTACAGTTAACTATGGCTACACCTTC	CASSVGTVNYGYTF
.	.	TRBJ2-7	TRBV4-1	TGCGCCAGCAGCCCCATCTCTCGGGGGGAGCAGTACTTC	CASSPISRGEQYF
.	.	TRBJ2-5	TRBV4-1	TGCGCCAGCAGCCAAGTACTCCTCGCCGAGACCCAGTACTTC	CASSQVLLAETQYF